The 10 T cell receptor beta chains reported below all come from one sample, sequenced in a study of technical replicates of blood from four donors. Produced via immunoSEQ multiplex PCR; TCRdb's table is partial and in-frame only. The data hold about 97,000 clones, with about 95% observed a single time. The sequenced sample consisted of T cells isolated from PBMCs. All receptors come from a human donor in good health.

The rearrangement uses TRBV6-6 and TRBJ1-5; D unresolved. Trimming pared 6 bases from V and 4 bases from J, leaving 13 bases between. The CDR3 is made up of 14 amino acids. Germline CDR1 is MNHNY and CDR2 is SVGAGI (reference sequence). The CDR3 DNA is TGTGCCAGCAGCCCTTCGGTAGCTAATCAGCCCCAGCATTTT. Protein sequence: CASSPSVANQPQHF.

This clone was seen a few times. This chain's CDR3 is CASTVDRGITEAFF. CDR3 in DNA: TGTGCCAGCACCGTGGACAGGGGAATCACTGAAGCTTTCTTT. This chain links TRBV2 with TRBJ1-1, with 9 positions matching TRBD1. The CDR3 has 14 amino acids. V dropped 7 bases and J dropped 4; count of bases not matched to a gene: 7. Germline values: CDR1 SNHLY, CDR2 FYNNEI.

This chain joins TRBV6-6 and TRBJ1-3; possibly TRBD1 for D (6 bases). The CDR3 sequence is 16 residues long. The V end was cut by 2 bases, the J end by 2 bases, with 13 bases between. Germline lookup yields CDR1 MNHNY and CDR2 SVGAGI (reference sequence). The CDR3 sequence: CASSYERGGAGNTIYF. In DNA form, the CDR3 reads TGTGCCAGCAGTTACGAACGAGGGGGAGCTGGAAACACCATATATTTT.

This chain joins TRBV11-2 and TRBJ2-1; TRBD2 matches at 10 bases. Losses at the gene ends were 4 bases for V and 6 bases for J; bases not matched to a gene: 6. This CDR3 contains 15 residues. Per germline, CDR1 SGHAT and CDR2 FQNNGV. The CDR3, as DNA: TGTGCCAGCAGCTCTCAAGCGGGAGGGGGCAATGAGCAGTTCTTC. This gives the protein CASSSQAGGGNEQFF.

V is TRBV5-1 and J is TRBJ1-4, with TRBD1 matching over 8 bases. The germline gives CDR1 SGHRS, CDR2 YFSETQ. The V segment lost 0 bases and the J segment 0 bases; nucleotides outside the gene matches: 7. The CDR3 is made up of 18 amino acids. CDR3 region: CASSLAWTGLPTNEKLFF. The CDR3 DNA reads as TGCGCCAGCAGCTTGGCCTGGACAGGGTTACCAACTAATGAAAAACTGTTTTTT.

J is TRBJ2-3 and V is TRBV9; D possibly corresponds to TRBD1 (6 bases). Per the germline V gene, CDR1 is SGDLS and CDR2 is YYNGEE. The CDR3 extends over 13 amino acids. The V gene lost 3 bases and the J gene lost 3 bases, with 8 bases spanning the gap. CDR3: CASSETGTDTQYF. In DNA, the CDR3 is TGTGCCAGCAGCGAAACAGGGACAGATACGCAGTATTTT.

The V call is TRBV6-5, the J call TRBJ1-3; TRBD1 might be the D (6 bases). The CDR3 length is 14 residues. Germline CDR1 reads MNHEY; CDR2 reads SVGAGI. V dropped 7 bases and J dropped 4 bases, with 14 bases sitting between them. This chain's CDR3 is CASTHRESGNTIYF. CDR3 nucleotide sequence: TGTGCCAGCACCCACAGGGAATCGGGAAACACCATATATTTT.

The gene calls are TRBV6-7 and TRBJ2-7; D not resolved. TRBV6-7 is recorded as an ORF, its role being uncertain. CDR3 length equals 15 residues. Trimming removed 0 bases at V and 5 bases at J, with 14 bases between. This CDR3 is CASSYSIPTVHEQYF. The CDR3 nucleotides read TGTGCCAGCAGTTACTCGATCCCCACAGTCCACGAGCAGTACTTC.

The V and J genes are TRBV9 and TRBJ2-7; the match to TRBD2 covers 8 bases. CDR1 and CDR2 from the germline V gene are SGDLS and YYNGEE. The CDR3 totals 16 residues. The V gene end was trimmed by 0 bases and the J gene end by 3 bases; junction bases not matched to a gene: 8. This CDR3 reads CASSVAPGLGFYEQYF. The CDR3 DNA is TGTGCCAGCAGCGTAGCTCCGGGACTAGGTTTCTACGAGCAGTACTTC.

J is TRBJ2-7 and V is TRBV27, with 7 bases that match TRBD1. This CDR3 is built from 13 residues. CDR1 MNHEY and CDR2 SMNVEV come from the germline V gene (reference sequence). Trimming cost V 3 bases and J 6 bases; bases outside gene matches: 5. The chain's CDR3 is CASSLTGKAEQYF. Written as DNA, the CDR3 is TGTGCCAGCAGTTTGACAGGGAAGGCCGAGCAGTACTTC.